Given below is one T cell receptor (beta chain) in context. This entry is derived from a study of blood T cell repertoires in COVID-19. Study-wide context: Some COVID-19 samples were acute and others convalescent; all came from the United States, Italy and Spain. T cells, B-cell-depleted T cells, or PBMCs supplied cDNA or gDNA.

In the original processing: Reference gene primer amplification gave nucleated cell count estimates. Here immunoSEQ multiplex PCR was the method, and the copy in TCRdb shows in-frame clones only, minus some. That table supplies the V and J calls and clone size; D and trimming were determined from the DNA. The sample holds around 140,000 clones, around 88% seen once. Material for sequencing was peripheral blood. This sequence originates from a man over 45 with acute or convalescent COVID-19.

CDR3 amino acids: CASSEAGKVGYTF. The CDR3 nucleotides read TGTGCCAGCAGTGAGGCAGGGAAGGTTGGCTACACCTTC. The chain carries TRBV2 and TRBJ1-2; TRBD1 might be the D (5 bases). Germline assignment: CDR1 SNHLY and CDR2 FYNNEI. V lost 3 bases and J lost 7, with 12 bases in between. The CDR3 has 13 amino acids.